Following are 9 T cell receptor beta chains from one sample sequenced in a study of T-cell memory formation after mild COVID-19. Via MiXCR, TCRdb re-called the 5' RACE reads, giving one row per CDR3 protein. Of roughly 480,000 distinct CDR3 sequences listed, approximately 25% are singletons. Sequencing used PBMCs or a T cell subset sorted from them (not recorded which). The receptor source for this set is an adult woman who had mild COVID-19 (a few samples of this study predate the infection). Cell type and time point are not known.

The rearrangement joins TRBV7-9 to TRBJ2-1; tentatively, D is TRBD2 (6 bases). CDR3 size: 16 residues. Trimming cost V 0 bases and J 3 bases, with 12 bases left between them. Germline CDR1 SEHNR, CDR2 FQNEAQ (reference sequence). The CDR3 region has the DNA TGTGCCAGCAGCTTAGCGGCGGGAACTTTCTACAATGAGCAGTTCTTC. It specifies CASSLAAGTFYNEQFF.

In this sample, this clonotype turned up a few times. CDR3 amino acids: CTSAPGQSSYNSPLHF. The CDR3 region has the DNA TGCACCTCAGCACCAGGACAGAGCTCCTATAATTCACCCCTCCACTTT. This chain uses TRBV20-1 with TRBJ1-6, with D possibly being TRBD1 (6 bases). Germline CDR1 DFQATT, CDR2 SNEGSKA (reference sequence). The CDR3 extends over 16 amino acids.

The count of this clonotype is one. CDR3 bases: TGTGCCAGTAGTCCTAAAGACAGGGTGGGTCAGCCCCAGCATTTT. Amino acids: CASSPKDRVGQPQHF. V is TRBV19 and J is TRBJ1-5, with 7 positions matching TRBD1. Germline loops: CDR1 LNHDA, CDR2 SQIVND (reference sequence). This CDR3 contains 15 residues. Unmatched junction bases numbered 10, after V lost 5 bases and J lost 6 bases.

This clonotype was seen just once. The V and J genes are TRBV7-9 and TRBJ2-1; 8 nucleotides align to TRBD2. The CDR3 consists of 14 residues. Trimming removed 5 bases from V and 7 bases from J; junction bases left unmatched: 7. Germline CDR1 and CDR2: SEHNR and FQNEAQ (reference sequence). In DNA form, the CDR3 reads TGTGCCAGCAGCGTAAGCGGGGGAGGAAATGAGCAGTTCTTC. As protein: CASSVSGGGNEQFF.

The V and J genes are TRBV20-1 and TRBJ2-1, with 11 bases lining up with TRBD2. The CDR3 runs to 13 residues. Germline V CDR1 and CDR2: DFQATT, SNEGSKA (reference sequence). With V trimmed by 3 bases and J by 10 bases, 5 bases remained unmatched. The CDR3 spells CSASPRTSGEQFF. The CDR3, as DNA: TGCAGTGCTAGCCCTCGGACTAGCGGGGAGCAGTTCTTC.

The chain employs TRBV4-1 and TRBJ1-2, with TRBD1 identical over 12 bases. CDR1 is MGHRA, CDR2 YSYEKL, per germline. Trimming cost V 4 bases and J 5 bases; bases outside gene matches: 11. This CDR3 spans 17 amino acids. The chain's CDR3 is CASSPGTGGIQQYGYTF. CDR3 DNA sequence: TGCGCCAGCAGCCCGGGGACAGGGGGCATCCAACAGTATGGCTACACCTTC.

This clonotype was detected only a few times. The chain links TRBV7-9 to TRBJ2-7; 9 positions match TRBD2. CDR1 is SEHNR, CDR2 FQNEAQ, per germline (reference sequence). The CDR3 has 14 residues. The trim removed 1 base at V and 5 bases at J, leaving 3 bases unmatched. The CDR3 region has the DNA TGTGCCAGCAGCTTAGTTAGCGGGGGAGACGAGCAGTACTTC. Its translation: CASSLVSGGDEQYF.

The genes are TRBV21-1 and TRBJ1-5. TRBV21-1 is assigned pseudogene status. The CDR3 contains 17 residues. This CDR3 is CASSKGRPSYSNQPQHF. CDR3 DNA: TGTGCCAGCAGCAAAGGTCGTCCTTCCTATAGCAATCAGCCCCAGCATTTT.

The chain combines TRBV3-1 with TRBJ2-3; 7 nucleotides match TRBD2. The germline V gene has CDR1 LGHDT and CDR2 YNNKEL (reference sequence). The CDR3 is 14 residues long. V trimming: 5 bases; J trimming: 2 bases; junction bases outside the gene matches: 4. Written as DNA, the CDR3 is TGTGCCAGCAGCTCAGCGGGGACCACAGATACGCAGTATTTT. Residues: CASSSAGTTDTQYF.